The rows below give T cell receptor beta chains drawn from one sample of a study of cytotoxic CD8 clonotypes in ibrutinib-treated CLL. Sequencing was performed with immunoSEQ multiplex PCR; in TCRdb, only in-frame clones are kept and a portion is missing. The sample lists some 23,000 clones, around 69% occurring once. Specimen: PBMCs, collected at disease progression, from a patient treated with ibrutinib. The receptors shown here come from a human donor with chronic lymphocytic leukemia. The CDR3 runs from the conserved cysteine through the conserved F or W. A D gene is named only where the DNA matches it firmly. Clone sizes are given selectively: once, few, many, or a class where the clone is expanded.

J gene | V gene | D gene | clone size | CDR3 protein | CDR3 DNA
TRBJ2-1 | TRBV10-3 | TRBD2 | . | CAIRAAGEYNEQFF | TGTGCCATCAGGGCAGCGGGGGAATACAATGAGCAGTTCTTC
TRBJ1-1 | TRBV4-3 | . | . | CASSQGGVLNTEAFF | TGCGCCAGCAGCCAAGGGGGGGTCTTGAACACTGAAGCTTTCTTT
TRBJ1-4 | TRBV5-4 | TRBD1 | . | CASSLRQGGEKLFF | TGTGCCAGCAGCTTGCGACAGGGCGGGGAAAAACTGTTTTTT
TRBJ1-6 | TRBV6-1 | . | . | CASSEGDSYNSPLHF | TGTGCCAGCAGTGAAGGGGACTCCTATAATTCACCCCTCCACTTT
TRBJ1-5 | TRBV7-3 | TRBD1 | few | CASSHNKEDRKSNQPQHF | TGTGCCAGCAGCCATAACAAAGAGGACAGGAAGAGCAATCAGCCCCAGCATTTT
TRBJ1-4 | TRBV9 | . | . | CASSVADAGETFF | TGTGCCAGCAGCGTAGCTGACGCAGGGGAGACGTTTTTT
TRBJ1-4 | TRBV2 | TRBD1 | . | CASSDGTGEEKLFF | TGTGCCAGCAGTGATGGGACAGGGGAAGAAAAACTGTTTTTT
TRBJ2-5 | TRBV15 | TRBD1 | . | CATSRGWTGGEETQYF | TGTGCCACCAGCAGAGGGTGGACAGGCGGCGAAGAGACCCAGTACTTC
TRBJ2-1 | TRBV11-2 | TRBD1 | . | CASSRGQGGSYNEQFF | TGTGCCAGCAGCCGCGGACAGGGTGGCTCCTACAATGAGCAGTTCTTC
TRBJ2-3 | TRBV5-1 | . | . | CASSLGQTDTQYF | TGCGCCAGCAGCTTGGGACAGACAGATACGCAGTATTTT
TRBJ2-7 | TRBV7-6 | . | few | CASSLVSEAYEQYF | TGTGCCAGCAGCTTAGTTTCGGAGGCCTACGAGCAGTACTTC
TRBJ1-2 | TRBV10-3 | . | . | CAISESQGNYGYTF | TGTGCCATCAGTGAGTCCCAGGGCAACTATGGCTACACCTTC
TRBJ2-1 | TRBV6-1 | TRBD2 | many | CASSETSGGYNEQFF | TGTGCCAGCAGTGAGACTAGCGGGGGCTACAATGAGCAGTTCTTC
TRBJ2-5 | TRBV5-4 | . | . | CASSLPGRQETQYF | TGTGCCAGCAGCTTACCAGGGCGCCAAGAGACCCAGTACTTC
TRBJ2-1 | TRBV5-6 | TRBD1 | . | CASSLPQGAGEQFF | TGTGCCAGCAGCTTGCCACAGGGGGCGGGTGAGCAGTTCTTC